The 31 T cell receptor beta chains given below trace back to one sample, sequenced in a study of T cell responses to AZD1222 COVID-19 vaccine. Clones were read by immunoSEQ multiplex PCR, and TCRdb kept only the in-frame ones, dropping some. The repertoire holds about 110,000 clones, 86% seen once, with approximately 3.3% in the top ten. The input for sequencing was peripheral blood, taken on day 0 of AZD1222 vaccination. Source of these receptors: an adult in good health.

The CDR3 nucleotides read TGCGCCAGCAGCTTGGTGGGAGGGGCCCAAGAGACCCAGTACTTC. Translating it yields CASSLVGGAQETQYF. The chain recombines TRBV5-1 with TRBJ2-5, with TRBD2 identical over 7 bases. Germline lookup yields CDR1 SGHRS and CDR2 YFSETQ. The CDR3 covers 15 residues. The V gene end was trimmed by 0 bases and the J gene end by 1 base; junction bases not matched to a gene: 3.

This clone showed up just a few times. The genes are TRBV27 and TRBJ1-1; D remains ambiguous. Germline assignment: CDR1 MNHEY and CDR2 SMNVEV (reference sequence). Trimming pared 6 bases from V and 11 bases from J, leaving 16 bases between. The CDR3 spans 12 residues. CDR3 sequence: CASRPSAEPAFF. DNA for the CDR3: TGTGCCAGCAGGCCCAGTGCCGAACCGGCTTTCTTT.

The CDR3 DNA reads as TGTGCCTGGAGAGATAGCGGGGGGTCAAGGACCCAGTACTTC. This translates into CAWRDSGGSRTQYF. V gene TRBV30 combines with J gene TRBJ2-5, with 10 bases matching TRBD2. Germline loops: CDR1 GTSNPN, CDR2 SVGIG (reference sequence). V lost 3 bases, J lost 7 bases, and 8 bases stayed unmatched. This CDR3 is 14 amino acids long.

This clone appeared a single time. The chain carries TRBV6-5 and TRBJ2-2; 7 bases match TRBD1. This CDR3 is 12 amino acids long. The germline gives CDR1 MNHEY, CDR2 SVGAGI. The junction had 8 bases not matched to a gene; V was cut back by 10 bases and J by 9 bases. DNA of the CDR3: TGTGCCACCGAGGGGGCTCGAAGGGAGCTGTTTTTT. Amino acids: CATEGARRELFF.

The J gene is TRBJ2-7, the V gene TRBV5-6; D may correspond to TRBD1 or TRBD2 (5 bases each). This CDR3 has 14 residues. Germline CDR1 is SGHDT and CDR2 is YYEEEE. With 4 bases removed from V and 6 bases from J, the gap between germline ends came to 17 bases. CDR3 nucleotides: TGTGCCAGCAGCCCCCCGGCTGGGGGTAGCGAGCAGTACTTC. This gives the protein CASSPPAGGSEQYF. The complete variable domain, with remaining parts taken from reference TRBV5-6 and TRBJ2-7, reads DAGVTQSPTHLIKTRGQQVTLRCSPKSGHDTVSWYQQALGQGPQFIFQYYEEEERQRGNFPDRFSGHQFPNYSSELNVNALLLGDSALYLCASSPPAGGSEQYFGPGTRLTVT.

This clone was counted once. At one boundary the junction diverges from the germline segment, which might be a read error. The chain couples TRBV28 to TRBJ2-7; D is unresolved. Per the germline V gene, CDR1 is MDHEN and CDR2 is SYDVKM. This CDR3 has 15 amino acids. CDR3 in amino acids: CASSPDPVGWGRGDF. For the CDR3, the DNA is TGTGCCAGCAGTCCGGATCCAGTAGGTTGGGGTCGTGGGGACTTC.

The CDR3 loop is CASSQVAATMNTEAFF. The DNA for the CDR3 is TGCGCCAGCAGCCAAGTAGCCGCAACCATGAACACTGAAGCTTTCTTT. This rearrangement joins TRBV4-1 to TRBJ1-1; no clear D gene. Trimming took off 1 base at V and 0 bases at J, with 12 bases between the two ends. Germline V gene sequence: CDR1 MGHRA, CDR2 YSYEKL. This CDR3 comprises 16 residues.

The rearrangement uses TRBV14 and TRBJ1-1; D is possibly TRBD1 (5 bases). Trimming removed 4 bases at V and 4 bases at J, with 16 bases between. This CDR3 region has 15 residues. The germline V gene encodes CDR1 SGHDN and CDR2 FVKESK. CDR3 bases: TGTGCCAGCAGCCGTGGGGGGACCGACAGCACTGAAGCTTTCTTT. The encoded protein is CASSRGGTDSTEAFF.

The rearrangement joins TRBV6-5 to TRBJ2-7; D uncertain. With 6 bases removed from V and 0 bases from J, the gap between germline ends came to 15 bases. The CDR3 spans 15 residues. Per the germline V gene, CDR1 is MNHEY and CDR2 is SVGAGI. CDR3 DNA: TGTGCCAGCAGCCTAGATGGTGTTAGCTCCTACGAGCAGTACTTC. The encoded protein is CASSLDGVSSYEQYF.

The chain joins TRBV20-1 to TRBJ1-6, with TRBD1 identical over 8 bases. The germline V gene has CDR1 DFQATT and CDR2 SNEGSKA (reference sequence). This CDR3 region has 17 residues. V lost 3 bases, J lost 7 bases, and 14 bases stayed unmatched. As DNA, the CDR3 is TGCAGTGCTAGTCTTTGGGGCCAGGGGGCTGGGAATTCACCCCTCCACTTT. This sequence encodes CSASLWGQGAGNSPLHF.

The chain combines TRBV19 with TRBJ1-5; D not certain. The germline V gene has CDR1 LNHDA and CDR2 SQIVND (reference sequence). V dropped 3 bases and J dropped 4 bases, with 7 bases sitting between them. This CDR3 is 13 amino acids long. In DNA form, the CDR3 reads TGTGCCAGTAGTATTACGCGGAATCAGCCCCAGCATTTT. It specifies CASSITRNQPQHF. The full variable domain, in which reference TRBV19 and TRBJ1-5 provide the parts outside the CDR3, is DGGITQSPKYLFRKEGQNVTLSCEQNLNHDAMYWYRQDPGQGLRLIYYSQIVNDFQKGDIAEGYSVSREKKESFPLTVTSAQKNPTAFYLCASSITRNQPQHFGDGTRLSIL.

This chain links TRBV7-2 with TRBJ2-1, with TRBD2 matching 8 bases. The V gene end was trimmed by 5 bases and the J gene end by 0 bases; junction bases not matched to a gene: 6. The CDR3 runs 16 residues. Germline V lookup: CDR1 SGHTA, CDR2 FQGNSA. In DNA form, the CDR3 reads TGTGCCAGCAGCCCACTCAGCGGGGGCTCCTACAATGAGCAGTTCTTC. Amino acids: CASSPLSGGSYNEQFF. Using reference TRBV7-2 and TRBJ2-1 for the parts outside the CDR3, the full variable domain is GAGVSQSPSNKVTEKGKDVELRCDPISGHTALYWYRQSLGQGLEFLIYFQGNSAPDKSGLPSDRFSAERTGGSVSTLTIQRTQQEDSAVYLCASSPLSGGSYNEQFFGPGTRLTVL.

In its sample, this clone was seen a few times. This chain's CDR3 is CASSTSYGVSPLHF. In DNA, the CDR3 is TGTGCCAGCAGCACAAGCTACGGGGTTTCACCCCTCCACTTT. The chain links TRBV7-2 to TRBJ1-6; D unclear. V lost 5 bases, J lost 9 bases, and 14 bases lay in between. The CDR3 spans 14 residues. Per the germline V gene, CDR1 is SGHTA and CDR2 is FQGNSA.

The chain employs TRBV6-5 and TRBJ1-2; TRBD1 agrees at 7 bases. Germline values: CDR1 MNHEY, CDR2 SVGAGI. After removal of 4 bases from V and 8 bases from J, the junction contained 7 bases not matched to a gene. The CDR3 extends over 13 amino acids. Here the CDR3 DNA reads TGTGCCAGCAGTTTACCGACAGGGAAGGGCTACACCTTC. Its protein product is CASSLPTGKGYTF.

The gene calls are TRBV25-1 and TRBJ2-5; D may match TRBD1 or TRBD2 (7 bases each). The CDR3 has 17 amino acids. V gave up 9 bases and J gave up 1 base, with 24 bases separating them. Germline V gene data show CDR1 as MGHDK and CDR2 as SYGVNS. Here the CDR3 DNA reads TGTGCCAGTGCACAGGGGAGGGCGGTGGTGGCCCAAGAGACCCAGTACTTC. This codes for CASAQGRAVVAQETQYF.

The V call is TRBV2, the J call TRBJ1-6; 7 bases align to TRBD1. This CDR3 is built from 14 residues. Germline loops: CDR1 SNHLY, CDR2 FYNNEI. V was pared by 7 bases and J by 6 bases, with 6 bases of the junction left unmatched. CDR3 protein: CASKTGLTNSPLHF. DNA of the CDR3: TGTGCCAGCAAGACAGGGTTGACTAATTCACCCCTCCACTTT.

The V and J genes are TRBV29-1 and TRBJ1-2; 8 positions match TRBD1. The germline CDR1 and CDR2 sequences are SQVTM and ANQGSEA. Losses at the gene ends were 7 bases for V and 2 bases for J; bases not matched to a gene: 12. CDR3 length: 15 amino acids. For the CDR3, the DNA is TGCAGCGCCCTTATGCCGGGACAGGTGAACTATGGCTACACCTTC. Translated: CSALMPGQVNYGYTF.

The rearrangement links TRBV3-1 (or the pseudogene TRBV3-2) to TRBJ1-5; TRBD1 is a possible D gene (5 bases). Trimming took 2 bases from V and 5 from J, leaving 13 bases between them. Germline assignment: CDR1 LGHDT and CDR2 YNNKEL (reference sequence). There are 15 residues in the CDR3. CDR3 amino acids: CASSQRWGGDQPQHF. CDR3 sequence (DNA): TGTGCCAGCAGCCAAAGGTGGGGGGGTGATCAGCCCCAGCATTTT.

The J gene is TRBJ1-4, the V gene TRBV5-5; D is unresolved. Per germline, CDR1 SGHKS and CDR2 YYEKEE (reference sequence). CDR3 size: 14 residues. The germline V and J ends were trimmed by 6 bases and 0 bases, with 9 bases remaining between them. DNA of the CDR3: TGTGCCAGCACCAGGATTGCAACTAATGAAAAACTGTTTTTT. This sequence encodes CASTRIATNEKLFF.

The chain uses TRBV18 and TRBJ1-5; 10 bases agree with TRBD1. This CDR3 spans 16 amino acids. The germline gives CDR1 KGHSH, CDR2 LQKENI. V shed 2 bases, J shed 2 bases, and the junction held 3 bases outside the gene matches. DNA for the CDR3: TGTGCCAGCTCACCATCTGGGACAGGGGGCAATCAGCCCCAGCATTTT. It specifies CASSPSGTGGNQPQHF.

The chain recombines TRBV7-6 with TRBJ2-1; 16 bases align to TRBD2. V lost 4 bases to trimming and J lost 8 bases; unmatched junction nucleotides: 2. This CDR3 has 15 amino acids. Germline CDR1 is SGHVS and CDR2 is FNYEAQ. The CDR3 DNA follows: TGTGCCAGCAGCTCGGGACTAGCGGGGGGGGATGAGCAGTTCTTC. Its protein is CASSSGLAGGDEQFF.

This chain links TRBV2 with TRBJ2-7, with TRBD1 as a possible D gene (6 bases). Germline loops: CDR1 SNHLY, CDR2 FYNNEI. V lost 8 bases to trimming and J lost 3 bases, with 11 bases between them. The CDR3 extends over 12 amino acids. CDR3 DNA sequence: TGTGCCAGCCAAGAGGGGGTCTACGAGCAGTACTTC. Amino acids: CASQEGVYEQYF.

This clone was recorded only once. CDR3 sequence: CAWSAGGRGYTF. The DNA for the CDR3 is TGTGCCTGGAGTGCCGGTGGGAGAGGCTACACCTTC. The chain recombines TRBV30 with TRBJ1-2; D gene unclear. Trimming pared 1 base from V and 8 bases from J, leaving 11 bases between. CDR1 GTSNPN and CDR2 SVGIG come from the germline V gene (reference sequence). This CDR3 has 12 amino acids.

CDR3 residues: CAWSPPGSSGYGYTF. The CDR3 coding sequence is TGTGCCTGGAGTCCCCCAGGGTCTTCTGGCTATGGCTACACCTTC. J is TRBJ1-2 and V is TRBV30; TRBD1 is a possible D gene (5 bases). Germline assignment: CDR1 GTSNPN and CDR2 SVGIG (reference sequence). This CDR3 comprises 15 residues. V shed 2 bases and J shed 4 bases, with 17 bases lying between them.

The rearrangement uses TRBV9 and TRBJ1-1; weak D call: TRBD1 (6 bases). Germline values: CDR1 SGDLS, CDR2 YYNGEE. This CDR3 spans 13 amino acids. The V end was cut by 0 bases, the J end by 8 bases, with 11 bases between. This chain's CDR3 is CASSVEGEEEAFF. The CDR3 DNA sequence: TGTGCCAGCAGCGTAGAGGGGGAAGAGGAAGCTTTCTTT.

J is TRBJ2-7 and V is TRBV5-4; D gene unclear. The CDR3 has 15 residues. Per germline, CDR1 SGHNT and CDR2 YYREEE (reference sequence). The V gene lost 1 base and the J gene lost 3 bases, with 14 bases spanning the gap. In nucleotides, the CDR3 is TGTGCCAGCAGCTTGCGCCAGGACGCTTTCTACGAGCAGTACTTC. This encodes CASSLRQDAFYEQYF.

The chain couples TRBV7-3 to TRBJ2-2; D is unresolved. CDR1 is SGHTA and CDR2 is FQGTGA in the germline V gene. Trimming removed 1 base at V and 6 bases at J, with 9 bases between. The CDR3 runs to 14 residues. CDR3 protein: CASSLKRPPGELFF. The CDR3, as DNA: TGTGCCAGCAGCTTAAAACGCCCGCCCGGGGAGCTGTTTTTT.

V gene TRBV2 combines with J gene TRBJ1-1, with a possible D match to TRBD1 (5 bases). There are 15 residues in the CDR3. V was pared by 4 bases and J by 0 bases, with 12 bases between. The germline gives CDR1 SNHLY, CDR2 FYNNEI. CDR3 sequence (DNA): TGTGCCAGCAGTGGGATTTCAGGGATGAACACTGAAGCTTTCTTT. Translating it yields CASSGISGMNTEAFF.

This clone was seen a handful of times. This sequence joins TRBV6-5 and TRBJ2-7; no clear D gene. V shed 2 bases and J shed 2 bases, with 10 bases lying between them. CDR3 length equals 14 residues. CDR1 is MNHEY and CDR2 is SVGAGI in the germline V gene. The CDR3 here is CASSYRQEAYEQYF. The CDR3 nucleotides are TGTGCCAGCAGTTACCGGCAGGAAGCCTACGAGCAGTACTTC.

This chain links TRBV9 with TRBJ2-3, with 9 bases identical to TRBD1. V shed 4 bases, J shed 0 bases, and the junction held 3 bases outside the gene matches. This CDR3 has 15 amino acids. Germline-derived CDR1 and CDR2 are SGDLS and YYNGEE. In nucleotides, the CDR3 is TGTGCCAGCAGCATACAGGGGGCGAGCACAGATACGCAGTATTTT. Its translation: CASSIQGASTDTQYF. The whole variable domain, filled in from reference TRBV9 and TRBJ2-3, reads DSGVTQTPKHLITATGQRVTLRCSPRSGDLSVYWYQQSLDQGLQFLIQYYNGEERAKGNILERFSAQQFPDLHSELNLSSLELGDSALYFCASSIQGASTDTQYFGPGTRLTVL.

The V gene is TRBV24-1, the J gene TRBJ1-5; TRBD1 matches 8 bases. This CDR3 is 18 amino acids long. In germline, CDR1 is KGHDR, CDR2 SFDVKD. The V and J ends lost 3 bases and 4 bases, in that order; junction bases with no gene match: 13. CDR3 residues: CATSDRDGGTGGNQPQHF. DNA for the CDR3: TGTGCCACCAGTGATAGAGATGGAGGAACAGGGGGTAATCAGCCCCAGCATTTT.